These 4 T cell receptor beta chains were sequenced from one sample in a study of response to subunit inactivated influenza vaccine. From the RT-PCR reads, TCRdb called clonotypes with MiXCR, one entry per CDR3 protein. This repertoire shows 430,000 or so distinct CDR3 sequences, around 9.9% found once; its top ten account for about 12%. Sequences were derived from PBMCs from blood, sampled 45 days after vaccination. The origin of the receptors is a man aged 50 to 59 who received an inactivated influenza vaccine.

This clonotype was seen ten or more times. The CDR3 protein is CSSTGGGPGNEQFF. The CDR3, as DNA: TGCAGTTCAACAGGGGGGGGGCCGGGTAATGAGCAGTTCTTC. This chain joins TRBV20-1 and TRBJ2-1, with D perhaps matching TRBD1 (8 bases). The V gene's germline CDR1 is DFQATT and CDR2 SNEGSKA (reference sequence). Trimming left V 8 bases short and J 7 bases short, with 21 bases between. The CDR3 sequence is 14 residues long.

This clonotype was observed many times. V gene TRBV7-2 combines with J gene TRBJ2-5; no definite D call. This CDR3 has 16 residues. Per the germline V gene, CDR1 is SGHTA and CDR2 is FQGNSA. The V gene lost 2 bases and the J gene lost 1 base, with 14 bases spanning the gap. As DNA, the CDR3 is TGTGCCAGCAGCTTAACCCCAGGACGGGCCCAAGAGACCCAGTACTTC. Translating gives CASSLTPGRAQETQYF.

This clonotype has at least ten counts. DNA of the CDR3: TGTGCCACCGAAGCCGGGACAGGGAACAATGAGCAGTTCTTC. This gives the protein CATEAGTGNNEQFF. The chain couples TRBV10-3 to TRBJ2-1, with TRBD1 identical over 9 bases. Germline trimming cut 10 bases from V and 5 bases from J; bases unmatched to any gene: 9. The CDR3 is made up of 14 amino acids. In germline, CDR1 is ENHRY, CDR2 SYGVKD.

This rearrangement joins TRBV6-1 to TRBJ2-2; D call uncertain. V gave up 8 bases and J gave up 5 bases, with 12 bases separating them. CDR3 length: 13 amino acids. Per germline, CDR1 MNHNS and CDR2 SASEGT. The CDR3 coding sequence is TGTGCCAGCCGCGTGCATTCGACCGGGGAGCTGTTTTTT. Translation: CASRVHSTGELFF.